Below, 2 T cell receptor beta chains from the same sample are listed, as sequenced in a study of glioma-infiltrating T cells. The iRepertoire nested amplicon-rescue multiplex PCR amplified TCR alpha and beta CDR3s from RNA. TCRdb ran MiXCR on the multiplex PCR reads and lists one entry per CDR3 protein. The table includes around 390,000 distinct CDR3 sequences, roughly two fifths detected once. Sample: glioma tissue, nonneoplastic brain tissue, or PBMCs (not recorded which). The receptors come from a human donor with low-grade glioma or glioblastoma, undergoing nonglioma brain surgery, or in good health (not recorded which).

The chain's CDR3 is CASSQPWGSDSNQPQHF. CDR3 DNA: TGCGCCAGCAGCCAACCCTGGGGATCCGACAGCAATCAGCCCCAGCATTTT. The rearrangement uses TRBV4-1 and TRBJ1-5; D ambiguous. This CDR3 is 17 amino acids long. In germline, CDR1 is MGHRA, CDR2 YSYEKL. The V end lost 2 bases, the J end lost 1 base, and 15 bases lay between the germline ends.

Ten or more counts support this clonotype. This rearrangement joins TRBV7-6 to TRBJ2-7, with a possible D match to TRBD1 (5 bases). V lost 1 base and J lost 5, with 9 bases in between. The CDR3 runs to 13 residues. CDR1 and CDR2 from the germline V gene are SGHVS and FNYEAQ. Written as DNA, the CDR3 is TGTGCCAGCAGCTTAGGGCTAGGGGACGAGCAGTACTTC. Its translation is CASSLGLGDEQYF.